The T cell receptor beta chain described here comes from a study of blood T cell repertoires in COVID-19. Study in general: Acute and convalescent COVID-19 samples came from the United States, Italy and Spain. PBMCs, B-cell-depleted T cells, or T cells were the source of the cDNA or gDNA that made up the material.

The CDR3 contains 14 residues. CDR1 and CDR2 (germline): SGHRS, YFSETQ. V was trimmed by 3 bases and J by 0 bases, leaving 9 bases between them. As originally analysed: Reference gene primer amplification gave nucleated cell count estimates. TCRdb's copy holds only in-frame clones and misses some; the assay was immunoSEQ multiplex PCR. The D gene and trimming were derived from the DNA, and the V and J assignments and clone size from that table. The table lists about 110,000 clones, 70% to 90% of them singletons. The chain couples TRBV5-1 to TRBJ1-1, with D tentatively TRBD1 (6 bases). The sequence was obtained from a human donor in a cohort sampled during active COVID-19. Sequencing was done on a sample of peripheral blood. The CDR3 reads CASSSGTLNTEAFF. The CDR3 bases are TGCGCCAGCAGCTCCGGGACATTGAACACTGAAGCTTTCTTT.